A single sample is the source of the 4 T cell receptor beta chains below, sequenced in a study of CD8+CD57+ T cells in acquired aplastic anemia. Using genomic DNA as the template, TCR beta VDJ and CDR3 profiling was carried out. Each CDR3 protein gets one entry after TCRdb re-called the reads with MiXCR. Altogether around 200,000 distinct CDR3 sequences are present, over 40% being singletons, with the ten largest covering under 2%. It was patients with CD8+CD57+ cell expansion by flow cytometry who were chosen for sequencing. The sequenced sample consisted of sorted CD4+, CD8+, or CD8+CD57+ T cells (not recorded which) from PBMCs. The origin of the receptors is a human donor with aplastic anemia.

The genes are TRBV19 and TRBJ1-1, with a possible D match to TRBD1 (5 bases). The CDR3 length is 14 residues. Germline CDR1 reads LNHDA; CDR2 reads SQIVND (reference sequence). V was trimmed by 0 bases and J by 5 bases, leaving 10 bases between them. The CDR3 nucleotides read TGTGCCAGTAGTATAGATCATGGGGGGACTGAAGCTTTCTTT. Its translation is CASSIDHGGTEAFF.

The rearrangement links TRBV2 to TRBJ2-7, with a weak D call TRBD2 (6 bases). Between the trimmed V and J ends, which lost 7 bases and 1 base, there was a span of 14 bases. This CDR3 has 14 residues. Per the germline V gene, CDR1 is SNHLY and CDR2 is FYNNEI. CDR3 DNA sequence: TGTGCCAGCATTCCCCCCGGGACTTCCTACGAGCAGTACTTC. Translation gives CASIPPGTSYEQYF. Full variable domain (remainder filled in from reference TRBV2 and TRBJ2-7): EPEVTQTPSHQVTQMGQEVILRCVPISNHLYFYWYRQILGQKVEFLVSFYNNEISEKSEIFDDQFSVERPDGSNFTLKIRSTKLEDSAMYFCASIPPGTSYEQYFGPGTRLTVT.

This chain joins TRBV20-1 and TRBJ1-5; no reliable D call. The CDR3 covers 15 residues. The germline V gene has CDR1 DFQATT and CDR2 SNEGSKA (reference sequence). The V and J ends lost 0 bases and 3 bases respectively, with 12 bases between them. DNA of the CDR3: TGCAGTGCTAGAGATGGTATAGGGATCAATCAGCCCCAGCATTTT. This gives the protein CSARDGIGINQPQHF.

This clonotype was observed a few times. A read error may be the cause here, since a much bigger clone is one base away. The chain employs TRBV7-9 and TRBJ1-5; TRBD1 might be the D (5 bases). The CDR3 is 15 residues long. In germline, CDR1 is SEHNR, CDR2 FQNEAQ (reference sequence). Here the CDR3 reads CASSPRGSSNKPQHF. DNA for the CDR3: TGTGCCAGCAGCCCTCGGGGGAGTAGCAATAAGCCCCAGCATTTT.